This TCR beta chain originates from a study of identical twins' blood T cells. Across the whole study: Roughly six alpha and about 6 beta libraries together yielded about 50 million reads. General study points: Twins shared more top CDR3 clonotypes than unrelated donors did.

All three twin pairs grew up together with likely shared infections and vaccines. This clonotype was counted between two and nine times. Its specificity is not known. TCR cDNA libraries were made from RNA using a previously described, modified protocol. From the 5' RACE reads, TCRdb called clonotypes with MiXCR, one entry per CDR3 protein. Found here are around 380,000 distinct CDR3 sequences, more than 25% of them singletons; the top ten hold about 6.1%. V shed 3 bases and J 5 bases; nucleotides not matched to a gene: 6. This CDR3 has 14 residues. Germline V gene data show CDR1 as LGHDT and CDR2 as YNNKEL (reference sequence).

The source material was PBMCs. The clonotype was recovered from a woman between 18 and 55 years old in good health. The J gene is TRBJ1-1, the V gene TRBV3-1; 7 bases map to TRBD1. In DNA form, the CDR3 reads TGTGCCAGCAGCCACTTTCAGGGGGGGACTGAAGCTTTCTTT. Translation gives CASSHFQGGTEAFF.